Sequencing of this T cell receptor (beta chain) was carried out in a study of T cell repertoires in cytomegalovirus infection. Across the study: CMV infection together with matching HLA type was indicated by public TCR beta signatures.

Per the germline V gene, CDR1 is SEHNR and CDR2 is FQNEAQ (reference sequence). This CDR3 comprises 14 residues. Deletions cut 5 bases from V and 3 bases from J, with 14 bases between. MiXCR was run by TCRdb on the reads, yielding one entry per CDR3 protein. The sample consists of roughly 500,000 distinct CDR3 sequences, approximately 10% of them appearing once. Broader study findings: Clonotypes of TCR beta that were HLA-C-restricted and CMV-specific dominated the ex vivo response. Individuals carrying CMV plus the relevant HLA were identified by cumulative frequency of public TCR beta families.

Note on this clonotype: The antigen is unknown.

This receptor was obtained from a human donor in good health (CMV status not recorded). Some clones in this sample may be carry-over from other donors' samples. The sequenced sample consisted of PBMCs. The V gene is TRBV7-9, the J gene TRBJ2-7; D is perhaps TRBD2 (6 bases). CDR3 in DNA: TGTGCCAGCAGCCGGAGGGGAGCACACTACGAGCAGTACTTC. The encoded protein is CASSRRGAHYEQYF.